This T cell receptor (beta chain) was identified during a study of cytotoxic CD8 clonotypes in ibrutinib-treated CLL. Turning to the study itself: Of a cohort that held about a dozen relapsed/refractory and over 14 treatment-naive patients, 17 to 18 were IGHV unmutated. Study-level findings and limits: Public clonotypes, found uncommonly, either contracted or stayed stable on treatment.

As to this clone: Its antigen is currently unknown.

A 1 in 200,000 to 1 in 1 million T cell depth was the sequencing target. Generated by immunoSEQ multiplex PCR, the TCRdb table keeps only in-frame clones and is missing some. The data hold 70,000 to 80,000 clones, with over 75% observed a single time. Germline CDR1 SGHRS, CDR2 YFSETQ. The CDR3 is made up of 15 amino acids. V was pared by 2 bases and J by 4 bases, with 8 bases of the junction left unmatched. This chain connects TRBV5-1 to TRBJ1-2; 7 bases are a match to TRBD1. The specimen comprised PBMCs, sampled at disease progression, from a patient treated with ibrutinib. This sequence was found in a human donor with chronic lymphocytic leukemia. The CDR3 region is CASSFSGGDSYGYTF. CDR3 coding DNA: TGCGCCAGCAGCTTTTCAGGGGGAGACTCCTATGGCTACACCTTC.